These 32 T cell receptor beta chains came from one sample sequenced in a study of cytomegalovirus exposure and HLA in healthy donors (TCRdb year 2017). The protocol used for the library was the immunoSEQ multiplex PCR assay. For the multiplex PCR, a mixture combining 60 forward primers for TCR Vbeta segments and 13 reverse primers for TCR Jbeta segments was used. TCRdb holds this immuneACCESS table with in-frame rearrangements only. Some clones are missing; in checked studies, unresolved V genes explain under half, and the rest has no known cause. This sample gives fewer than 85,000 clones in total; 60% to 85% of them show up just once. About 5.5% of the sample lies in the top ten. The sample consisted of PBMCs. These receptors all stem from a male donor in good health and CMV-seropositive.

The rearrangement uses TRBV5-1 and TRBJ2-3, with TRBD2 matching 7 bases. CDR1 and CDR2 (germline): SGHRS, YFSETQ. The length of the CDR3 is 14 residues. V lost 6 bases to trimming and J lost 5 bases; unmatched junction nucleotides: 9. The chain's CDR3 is CASIGGEWGDTQYF. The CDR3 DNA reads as TGCGCCAGCATTGGGGGGGAATGGGGAGATACGCAGTATTTT.

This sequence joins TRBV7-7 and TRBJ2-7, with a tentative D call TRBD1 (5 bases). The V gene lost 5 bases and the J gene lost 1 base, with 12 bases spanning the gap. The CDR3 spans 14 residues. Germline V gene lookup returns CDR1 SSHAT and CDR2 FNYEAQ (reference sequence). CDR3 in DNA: TGTGCCAGCAGCCCCGGACACCTTTCCTACGAGCAGTACTTC. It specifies CASSPGHLSYEQYF.

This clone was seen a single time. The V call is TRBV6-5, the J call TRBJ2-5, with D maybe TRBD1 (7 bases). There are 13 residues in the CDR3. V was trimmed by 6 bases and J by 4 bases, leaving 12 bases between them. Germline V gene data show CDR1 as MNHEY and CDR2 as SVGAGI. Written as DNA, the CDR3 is TGTGCCAGCAGGCAGGGGGGCGTAGAGACCCAGTACTTC. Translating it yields CASRQGGVETQYF.

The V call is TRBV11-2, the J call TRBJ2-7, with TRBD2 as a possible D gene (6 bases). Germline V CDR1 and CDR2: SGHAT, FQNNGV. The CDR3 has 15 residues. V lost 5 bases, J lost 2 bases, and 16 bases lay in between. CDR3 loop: CASSSIRDSAYEQYF. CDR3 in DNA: TGTGCCAGCAGCAGTATCCGGGACTCGGCCTACGAGCAGTACTTC. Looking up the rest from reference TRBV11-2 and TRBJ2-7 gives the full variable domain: EAGVAQSPRYKIIEKRQSVAFWCNPISGHATLYWYQQILGQGPKLLIQFQNNGVVDDSQLPKDRFSAERLKGVDSTLKIQPAKLEDSAVYLCASSSIRDSAYEQYFGPGTRLTVT.

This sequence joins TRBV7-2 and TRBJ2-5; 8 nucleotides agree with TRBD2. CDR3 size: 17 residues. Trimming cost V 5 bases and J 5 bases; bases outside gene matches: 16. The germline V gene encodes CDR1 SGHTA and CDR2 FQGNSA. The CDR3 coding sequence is TGTGCCAGCAGCACAGGCCCCCACGGGGGGGCCTTGGAGACCCAGTACTTC. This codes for CASSTGPHGGALETQYF.

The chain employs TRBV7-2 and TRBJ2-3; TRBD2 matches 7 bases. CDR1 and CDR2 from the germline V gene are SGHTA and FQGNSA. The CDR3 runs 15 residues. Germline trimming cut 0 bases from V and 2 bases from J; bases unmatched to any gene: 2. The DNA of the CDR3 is TGTGCCAGCAGCTTAGCGGGAGGGCCCACAGATACGCAGTATTTT. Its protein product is CASSLAGGPTDTQYF. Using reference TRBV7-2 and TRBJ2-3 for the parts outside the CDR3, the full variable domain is GAGVSQSPSNKVTEKGKDVELRCDPISGHTALYWYRQSLGQGLEFLIYFQGNSAPDKSGLPSDRFSAERTGGSVSTLTIQRTQQEDSAVYLCASSLAGGPTDTQYFGPGTRLTVL.

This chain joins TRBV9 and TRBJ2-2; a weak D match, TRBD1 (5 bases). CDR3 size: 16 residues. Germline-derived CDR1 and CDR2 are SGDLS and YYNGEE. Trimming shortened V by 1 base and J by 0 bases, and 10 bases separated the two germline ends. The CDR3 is CASSVQQASNTGELFF. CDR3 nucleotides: TGTGCCAGCAGCGTACAACAGGCATCGAACACCGGGGAGCTGTTTTTT.

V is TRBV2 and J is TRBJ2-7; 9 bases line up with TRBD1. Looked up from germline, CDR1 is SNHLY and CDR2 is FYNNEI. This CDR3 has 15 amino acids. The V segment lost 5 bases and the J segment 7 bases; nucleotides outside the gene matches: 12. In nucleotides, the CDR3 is TGTGCCAGCAGTCCAACCTGGGACAGGGATTGTGAGCAGTACTTC. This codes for CASSPTWDRDCEQYF.

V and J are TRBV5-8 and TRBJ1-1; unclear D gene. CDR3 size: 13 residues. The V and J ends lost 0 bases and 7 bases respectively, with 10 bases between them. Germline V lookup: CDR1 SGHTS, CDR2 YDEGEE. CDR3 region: CASSLAERGEAFF. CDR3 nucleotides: TGTGCCAGCAGCTTGGCCGAGCGGGGTGAAGCTTTCTTT.

The CDR3 DNA reads TGTGCCAGCAGTCCGGTTAATAGCAATCAGCCCCAGCATTTT. It is translated as CASSPVNSNQPQHF. J is TRBJ1-5 and V is TRBV6-6, with D hard to call. The germline V gene has CDR1 MNHNY and CDR2 SVGAGI (reference sequence). The CDR3 totals 14 residues. The V end lost 5 bases, the J end lost 0 bases, and 8 bases lay between the germline ends.

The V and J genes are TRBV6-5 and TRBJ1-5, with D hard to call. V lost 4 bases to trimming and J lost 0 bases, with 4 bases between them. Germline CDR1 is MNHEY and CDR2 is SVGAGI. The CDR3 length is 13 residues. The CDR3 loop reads CASSWSSNQPQHF. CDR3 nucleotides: TGTGCCAGCAGTTGGAGTAGCAATCAGCCCCAGCATTTT.

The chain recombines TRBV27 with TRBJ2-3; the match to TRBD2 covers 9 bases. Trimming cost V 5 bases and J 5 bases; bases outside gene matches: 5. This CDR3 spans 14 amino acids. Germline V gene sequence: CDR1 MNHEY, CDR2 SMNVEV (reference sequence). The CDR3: CASSPGLALDTQYF. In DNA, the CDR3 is TGTGCCAGCAGTCCGGGACTAGCATTAGATACGCAGTATTTT.

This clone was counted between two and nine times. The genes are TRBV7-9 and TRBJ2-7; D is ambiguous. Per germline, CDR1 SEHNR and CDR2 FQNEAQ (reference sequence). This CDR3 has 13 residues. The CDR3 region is CFCKQKAAYEQYF. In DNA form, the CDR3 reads TGTTTTTGCAAGCAGAAGGCGGCATACGAGCAGTACTTC.

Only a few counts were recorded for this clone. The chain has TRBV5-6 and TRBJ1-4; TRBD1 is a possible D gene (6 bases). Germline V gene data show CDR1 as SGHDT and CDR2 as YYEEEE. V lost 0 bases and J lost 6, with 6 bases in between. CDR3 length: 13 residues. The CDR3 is CASSLGQDEKLFF. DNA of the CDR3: TGTGCCAGCAGCTTGGGACAGGATGAAAAACTGTTTTTT.

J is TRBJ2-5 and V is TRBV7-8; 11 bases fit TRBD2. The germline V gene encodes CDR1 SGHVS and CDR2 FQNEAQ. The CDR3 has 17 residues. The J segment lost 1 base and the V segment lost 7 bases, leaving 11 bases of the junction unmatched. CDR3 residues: CASTSGLAGGSQETQYF. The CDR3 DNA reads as TGTGCCAGCACCTCGGGGCTAGCGGGAGGCAGCCAAGAGACCCAGTACTTC.

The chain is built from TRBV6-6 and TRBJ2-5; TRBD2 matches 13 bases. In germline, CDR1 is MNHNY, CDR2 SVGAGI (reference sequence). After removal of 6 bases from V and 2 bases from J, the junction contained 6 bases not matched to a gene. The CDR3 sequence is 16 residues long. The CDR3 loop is CASRPRLAGGQETQYF. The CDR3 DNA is TGTGCCAGCAGACCCCGACTAGCGGGAGGACAAGAGACCCAGTACTTC.

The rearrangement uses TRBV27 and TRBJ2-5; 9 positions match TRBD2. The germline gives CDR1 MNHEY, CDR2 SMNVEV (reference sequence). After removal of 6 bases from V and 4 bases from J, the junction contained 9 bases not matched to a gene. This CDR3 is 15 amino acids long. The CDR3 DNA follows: TGTGCCAGCAGCCGCGGGGGGGCCGGGGGAGAGACCCAGTACTTC. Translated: CASSRGGAGGETQYF.

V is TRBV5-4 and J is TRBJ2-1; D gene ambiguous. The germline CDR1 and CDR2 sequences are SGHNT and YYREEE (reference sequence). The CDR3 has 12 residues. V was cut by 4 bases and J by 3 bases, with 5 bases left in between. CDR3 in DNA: TGTGCCAGCAGCGTAGACTACAATGAGCAGTTCTTC. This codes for CASSVDYNEQFF.

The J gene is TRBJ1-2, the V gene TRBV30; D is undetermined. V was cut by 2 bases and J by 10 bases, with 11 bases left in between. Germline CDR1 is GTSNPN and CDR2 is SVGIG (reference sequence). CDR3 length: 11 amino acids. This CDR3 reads CAWSIGGLYTF. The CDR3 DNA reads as TGTGCCTGGAGTATTGGCGGACTCTACACCTTC.

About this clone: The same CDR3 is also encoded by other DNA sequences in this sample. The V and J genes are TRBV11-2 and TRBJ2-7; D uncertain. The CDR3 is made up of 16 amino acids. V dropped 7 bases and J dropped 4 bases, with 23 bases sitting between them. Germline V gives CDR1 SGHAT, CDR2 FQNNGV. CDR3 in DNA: TGTGCCAGCATTTTTTTCAAGCAGAAGGCGGCATACGAGCAGTACTTC. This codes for CASIFFKQKAAYEQYF.

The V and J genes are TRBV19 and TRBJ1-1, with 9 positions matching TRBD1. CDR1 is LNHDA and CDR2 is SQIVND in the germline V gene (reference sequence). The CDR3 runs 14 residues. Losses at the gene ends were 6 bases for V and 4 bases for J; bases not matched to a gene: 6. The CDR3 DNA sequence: TGTGCCAGTAGCCCAGGACAGGGGAGCACTGAAGCTTTCTTT. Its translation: CASSPGQGSTEAFF.

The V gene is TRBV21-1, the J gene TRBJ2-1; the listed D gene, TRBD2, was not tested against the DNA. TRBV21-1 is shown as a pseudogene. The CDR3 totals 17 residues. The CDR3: CASSKGTRASGRHEQFF. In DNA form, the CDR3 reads TGTGCCAGCAGCAAGGGGACCAGGGCTAGCGGGAGACATGAGCAGTTCTTC.

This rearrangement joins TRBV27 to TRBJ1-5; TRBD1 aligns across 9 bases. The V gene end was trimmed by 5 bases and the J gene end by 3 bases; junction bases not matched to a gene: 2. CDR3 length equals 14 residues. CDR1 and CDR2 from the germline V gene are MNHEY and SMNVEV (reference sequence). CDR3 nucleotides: TGTGCCAGCAGTCTACAGGGGGCCAATCAGCCCCAGCATTTT. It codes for CASSLQGANQPQHF.

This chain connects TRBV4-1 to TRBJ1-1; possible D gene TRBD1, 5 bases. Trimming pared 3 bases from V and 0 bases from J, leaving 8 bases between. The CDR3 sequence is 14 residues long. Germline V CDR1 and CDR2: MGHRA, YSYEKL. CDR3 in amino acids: CASSQETVNTEAFF. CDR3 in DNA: TGCGCCAGCAGCCAGGAGACAGTGAACACTGAAGCTTTCTTT.

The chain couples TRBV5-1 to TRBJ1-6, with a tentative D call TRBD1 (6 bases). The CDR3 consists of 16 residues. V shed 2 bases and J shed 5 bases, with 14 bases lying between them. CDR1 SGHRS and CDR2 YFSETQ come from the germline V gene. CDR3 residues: CASSLGGANHNSPLHF. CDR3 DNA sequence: TGCGCCAGCAGCTTAGGGGGTGCGAACCATAATTCACCCCTCCACTTT.

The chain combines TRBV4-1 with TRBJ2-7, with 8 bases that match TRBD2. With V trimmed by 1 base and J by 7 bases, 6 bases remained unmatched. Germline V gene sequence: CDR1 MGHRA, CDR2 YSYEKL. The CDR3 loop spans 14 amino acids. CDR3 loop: CASSQAAGGLEQYF. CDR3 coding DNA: TGCGCCAGCAGCCAAGCCGCGGGGGGCTTGGAGCAGTACTTC.

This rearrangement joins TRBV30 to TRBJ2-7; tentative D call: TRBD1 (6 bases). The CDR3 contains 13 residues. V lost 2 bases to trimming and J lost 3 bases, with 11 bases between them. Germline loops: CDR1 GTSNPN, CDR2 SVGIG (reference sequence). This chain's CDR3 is CAWSPWTDYEQYF. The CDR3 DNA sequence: TGTGCCTGGAGTCCATGGACAGACTACGAGCAGTACTTC.

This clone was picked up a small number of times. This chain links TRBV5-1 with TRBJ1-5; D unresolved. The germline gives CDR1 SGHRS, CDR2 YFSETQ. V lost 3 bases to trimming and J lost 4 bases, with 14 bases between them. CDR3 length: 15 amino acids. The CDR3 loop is CASSYGPTGNQPQHF. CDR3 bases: TGCGCCAGCAGCTACGGGCCAACGGGGAATCAGCCCCAGCATTTT.

The CDR3 loop is CASSWTSGGAGNEQFF. The CDR3 nucleotides read TGCGCCAGCAGCTGGACTAGCGGGGGGGCGGGGAATGAGCAGTTCTTC. The V and J genes are TRBV5-1 and TRBJ2-1; 15 nucleotides align to TRBD2. Germline V lookup: CDR1 SGHRS, CDR2 YFSETQ. J was trimmed by 7 bases and V by 3 bases; bases with no gene match: 5. The CDR3 sequence is 16 residues long.

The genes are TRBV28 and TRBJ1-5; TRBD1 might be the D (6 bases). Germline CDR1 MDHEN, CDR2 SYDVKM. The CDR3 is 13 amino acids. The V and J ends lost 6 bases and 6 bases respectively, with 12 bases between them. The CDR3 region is CASRLQGVQPQHF. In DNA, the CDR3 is TGTGCCAGCAGGCTACAGGGCGTTCAGCCCCAGCATTTT. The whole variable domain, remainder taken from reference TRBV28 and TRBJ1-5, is DVKVTQSSRYLVKRTGEKVFLECVQDMDHENMFWYRQDPGLGLRLIYFSYDVKMKEKGDIPEGYSVSREKKERFSLILESASTNQTSMYLCASRLQGVQPQHFGDGTRLSIL.

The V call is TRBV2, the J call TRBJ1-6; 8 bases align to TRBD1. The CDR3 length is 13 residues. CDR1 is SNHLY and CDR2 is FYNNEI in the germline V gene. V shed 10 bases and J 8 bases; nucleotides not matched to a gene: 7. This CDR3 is CATHRDRHSPLHF. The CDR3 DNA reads TGTGCCACCCACCGGGACAGGCATTCACCCCTCCACTTT.

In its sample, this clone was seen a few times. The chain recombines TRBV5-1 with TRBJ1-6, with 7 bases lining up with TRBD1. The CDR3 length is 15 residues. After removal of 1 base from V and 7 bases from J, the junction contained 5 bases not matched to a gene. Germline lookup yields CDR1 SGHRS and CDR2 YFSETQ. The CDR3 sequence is CASSLTGELNSPLHF. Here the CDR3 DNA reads TGCGCCAGCAGCTTGACAGGGGAGTTAAATTCACCCCTCCACTTT. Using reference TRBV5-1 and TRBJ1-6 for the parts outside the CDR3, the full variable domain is KAGVTQTPRYLIKTRGQQVTLSCSPISGHRSVSWYQQTPGQGLQFLFEYFSETQRNKGNFPGRFSGRQFSNSRSEMNVSTLELGDSALYLCASSLTGELNSPLHFGNGTRLTVT.